One and the same sample provided the 18 T cell receptor beta chains below, sequenced in a study of radiation and T cells in renal cell carcinoma. Assay used: immunoSEQ multiplex PCR; TCRdb lists only in-frame clones, some missing. This repertoire shows some 120,000 clones, around four fifths found once; its top ten account for approximately 2%. Time point reported: blood 2 weeks post-SBRT. Treatment of the sample: 15 Gy SBRT to primary tumor, nephrectomy 4 weeks later. The sequenced sample was blood, obtained from a patient whose treatment included radiotherapy and nephrectomy. These receptors all come from a woman aged 60-70 years with renal cell carcinoma.

This clone turned up a few times. This sequence joins TRBV5-1 and TRBJ2-3; D possibly corresponds to TRBD2 (6 bases). From germline, CDR1 is SGHRS and CDR2 YFSETQ. The CDR3 is 14 amino acids. V lost 6 bases, J lost 2 bases, and 13 bases lay in between. The DNA for the CDR3 is TGCGCCAGCATCCAGGGACTTTCCACAGATACGCAGTATTTT. Translation: CASIQGLSTDTQYF.

The chain recombines TRBV5-1 with TRBJ2-2; TRBD2 matches 7 bases. Trimming cost V 3 bases and J 0 bases; bases outside gene matches: 8. Germline V gene data show CDR1 as SGHRS and CDR2 as YFSETQ. This CDR3 is built from 17 residues. The CDR3 sequence is CASSSTGSGANTGELFF. For the CDR3, the DNA is TGCGCCAGCAGCTCGACGGGGAGCGGGGCGAACACCGGGGAGCTGTTTTTT.

The sample holds one count of this clone. The chain joins TRBV5-4 to TRBJ1-2; no firm D call. In germline, CDR1 is SGHNT, CDR2 YYREEE (reference sequence). Trimming took off 5 bases at V and 8 bases at J, with 19 bases between the two ends. The CDR3 has 14 amino acids. CDR3 residues: CASRSDPRLKGYTF. DNA for the CDR3: TGTGCCAGCAGGTCGGACCCCAGGTTGAAAGGCTACACCTTC.

V usage is TRBV18 and J usage is TRBJ2-7, with 8 bases aligning to TRBD2. CDR3 length: 17 amino acids. Germline-derived CDR1 and CDR2 are KGHSH and LQKENI. Losses at the gene ends were 4 bases for V and 1 base for J; bases not matched to a gene: 12. The CDR3 protein is CASSLFGSGSGSYEQYF. In DNA form, the CDR3 reads TGTGCCAGCTCACTATTTGGGAGCGGGAGTGGATCCTACGAGCAGTACTTC.

In the case of this clone: This same CDR3 is encoded by further DNA sequences in the sample. The chain recombines TRBV29-1 with TRBJ2-1, with TRBD2 identical over 7 bases. Trimming removed 4 bases from V and 0 bases from J; junction bases left unmatched: 3. CDR3 length: 14 amino acids. Germline CDR1 SQVTM, CDR2 ANQGSEA. In DNA, the CDR3 is TGCAGCGTTGGGGGGGGGAACTCCTACAATGAGCAGTTCTTC. Its translation is CSVGGGNSYNEQFF.

This clone was counted between two and nine times. This chain uses TRBV9 with TRBJ2-2; D is undetermined. This CDR3 contains 16 residues. CDR1 SGDLS and CDR2 YYNGEE come from the germline V gene. The V and J ends lost 4 bases and 1 base respectively, with 14 bases between them. CDR3 nucleotides: TGTGCCAGCAGCCTTCGGGTTGACGTGAACACCGGGGAGCTGTTTTTT. This gives the protein CASSLRVDVNTGELFF.

J is TRBJ2-1 and V is TRBV11-2; no definite D call. V was clipped by 4 bases and J by 7 bases, with 8 bases between them. The CDR3 covers 12 residues. Germline CDR1 and CDR2: SGHAT and FQNNGV. CDR3 protein: CASSSSRNEQFF. The CDR3 bases are TGTGCCAGCAGCTCGTCGCGGAATGAGCAGTTCTTC. The full variable domain, rest sourced from reference TRBV11-2 and TRBJ2-1, is EAGVAQSPRYKIIEKRQSVAFWCNPISGHATLYWYQQILGQGPKLLIQFQNNGVVDDSQLPKDRFSAERLKGVDSTLKIQPAKLEDSAVYLCASSSSRNEQFFGPGTRLTVL.

This sequence joins TRBV6-1 and TRBJ2-7, with 9 positions matching TRBD1. CDR1 and CDR2 (germline): MNHNS, SASEGT. The junction had 8 bases not matched to a gene; V was cut back by 6 bases and J by 5 bases. The CDR3 totals 14 residues. This CDR3 reads CASRRTGARDEQYF. CDR3 coding DNA: TGTGCCAGCAGGCGGACAGGGGCGCGGGACGAGCAGTACTTC.

The chain has TRBV7-2 and TRBJ2-1; 12 nucleotides align to TRBD1. CDR1 and CDR2 from the germline V gene are SGHTA and FQGNSA. The CDR3 consists of 14 residues. The J segment lost 8 bases and the V segment lost 4 bases, leaving 3 bases of the junction unmatched. In DNA, the CDR3 is TGTGCCAGCAGCTGGGGACAGGGGGCCGATGAGCAGTTCTTC. Its protein is CASSWGQGADEQFF.

Concerning this clone itself: The sample contains more than one DNA sequence encoding this CDR3. The chain links TRBV7-9 to TRBJ1-2; D ambiguous. The CDR3 has 12 residues. CDR1 SEHNR and CDR2 FQNEAQ come from the germline V gene (reference sequence). Trimming took off 2 bases at V and 5 bases at J, with 6 bases between the two ends. CDR3 sequence: CASSLSNYGYTF. The CDR3, as DNA: TGTGCCAGCAGCTTAAGTAATTATGGCTACACCTTC.

V gene TRBV6-6 combines with J gene TRBJ2-3; perhaps TRBD2 as D (5 bases). The CDR3 is made up of 16 amino acids. The germline CDR1 and CDR2 sequences are MNHNY and SVGAGI (reference sequence). Trimming removed 0 bases at V and 2 bases at J, with 12 bases between. DNA for the CDR3: TGTGCCAGCAGTTACTCCGTCGGCGGACTCACAGATACGCAGTATTTT. It is translated as CASSYSVGGLTDTQYF.

The chain links TRBV7-9 to TRBJ2-3; D remains ambiguous. Per the germline V gene, CDR1 is SEHNR and CDR2 is FQNEAQ (reference sequence). Between the trimmed V and J ends, which lost 4 bases and 0 bases, there was a span of 11 bases. The CDR3 runs 15 residues. The chain's CDR3 is CASSSRPASTDTQYF. CDR3 in DNA: TGTGCCAGCAGCTCCCGACCCGCTAGCACAGATACGCAGTATTTT.

The chain joins TRBV2 to TRBJ2-1; 7 positions match TRBD2. The germline V gene has CDR1 SNHLY and CDR2 FYNNEI. CDR3 length: 15 residues. J was trimmed by 4 bases and V by 1 base; bases with no gene match: 4. This CDR3 reads CASSEGSGRYNEQFF. DNA for the CDR3: TGTGCCAGCAGTGAAGGTAGCGGGCGTTACAATGAGCAGTTCTTC.

The chain is built from TRBV29-1 and TRBJ1-6, with D possibly being TRBD1 (5 bases). Germline CDR1 SQVTM, CDR2 ANQGSEA. CDR3 size: 15 residues. The V and J ends lost 3 bases and 9 bases respectively, with 18 bases between them. CDR3: CSVDRGTSACSPLHF. The CDR3 DNA follows: TGCAGCGTTGATCGGGGGACGTCGGCTTGTTCACCCCTCCACTTT.

V gene TRBV20-1 combines with J gene TRBJ2-1; no reliable D call. The CDR3 has 11 amino acids. V shed 3 bases and J shed 7 bases, with 7 bases lying between them. The V gene's germline CDR1 is DFQATT and CDR2 SNEGSKA (reference sequence). CDR3 DNA sequence: TGCAGTGCTAGTGTCTTGAATGAGCAGTTCTTC. Translated: CSASVLNEQFF.

This clone showed up just a few times. The rearrangement joins TRBV4-3 to TRBJ2-7; D is unresolved. The CDR3 extends over 14 amino acids. Germline V gene lookup returns CDR1 LGHNA and CDR2 YSLEER. V dropped 0 bases and J dropped 2 bases, with 8 bases sitting between them. The CDR3 protein is CASSQELRTYEQYF. DNA of the CDR3: TGCGCCAGCAGCCAAGAGCTCCGGACCTACGAGCAGTACTTC.

V is TRBV27 and J is TRBJ2-1, with 8 bases identical to TRBD1. The ends lost 5 bases at V and 7 bases at J; junction bases unmatched: 10. This CDR3 has 15 residues. CDR1 and CDR2 from the germline V gene are MNHEY and SMNVEV (reference sequence). CDR3 sequence reads: CASSPGGPYGNEQFF. In DNA, the CDR3 is TGTGCCAGCAGTCCAGGGGGCCCCTATGGGAATGAGCAGTTCTTC.

This rearrangement joins TRBV6-1 to TRBJ2-5; weak D call: TRBD2 (6 bases). Trimming removed 5 bases at V and 6 bases at J, with 19 bases between. Germline values: CDR1 MNHNS, CDR2 SASEGT. The CDR3 length is 15 residues. This CDR3 is CASSLVGGFGQTQYF. The CDR3 DNA reads TGTGCCAGCAGTCTAGTCGGAGGGTTTGGACAGACCCAGTACTTC.